Listed below are T cell receptor beta chains from one sample, sequenced in a study of cytomegalovirus exposure and HLA in healthy donors. The protocol was immunoSEQ multiplex PCR, while the TCRdb copy is restricted to in-frame clones and leaves out a portion. Among about 190,000 clones listed, around four fifths were seen once. The sequencing input was PBMCs. These receptors came from a woman under 30 in good health and CMV-seronegative. The conserved cysteine and the conserved F or W are not part of the CDR3 here.

v_call,j_call,cdr3_aa
TRBV7-9,TRBJ1-1,ASSLGGGRNTEAF
TRBV5-8,TRBJ2-1,ASSLRGRAGDNNEQF
TRBV5-4,TRBJ1-1,ASSSRGNTEAF
TRBV15,TRBJ2-7,ATSRDQPTGGDEQY
TRBV18,TRBJ1-1,ASSPDRSTEAF
TRBV5-1,TRBJ2-1,ASSLVGGGDEQF
TRBV2,TRBJ1-5,ASSAMTNPNQPQH
TRBV7-2,TRBJ2-6,ASMTGGFSSGANVLT
TRBV19,TRBJ2-6,ASSTGGASGANVLT
TRBV2,TRBJ2-1,ASSVVAGGPLTNEQF
TRBV2,TRBJ2-7,ASRGLRTSGRAFSRFGSYEQY
TRBV5-1,TRBJ2-1,ASSLDGTGYNEQF
TRBV4-2,TRBJ2-1,ASSLGTSGVNEQF
TRBV6-6,TRBJ1-4,ASSSGQLNEKLF
TRBV7-6,TRBJ1-2,ASSNDGTGDGYT
TRBV6-1,TRBJ1-5,ASSEPGQGDNQPQH
TRBV19,TRBJ2-1,ASSMTGSSYNEQF
TRBV28,TRBJ1-1,ASSIPGQGVD
TRBV18,TRBJ1-5,ASSPTASQPQH
TRBV2,TRBJ2-5,ASSEGLTGGRGETQY
TRBV4-1,TRBJ2-1,ASSQGAGEGEQF
TRBV14,TRBJ2-3,ASSDITAGLAGGTQY
TRBV2,TRBJ2-1,ASSGARLAGGYSYNEQF
TRBV30,TRBJ2-2,AWKMGLAVLNGPGELF
TRBV28,TRBJ1-2,ASSPHRTANYGYT
TRBV5-1,TRBJ1-1,ASSSKTGVNTEAF
TRBV4-1,TRBJ2-5,ASSRWGGADETQY
TRBV6-5,TRBJ2-1,ASRVSLLPYNEQF
TRBV19,TRBJ2-7,IPRTDYLTEQY
TRBV7-8,TRBJ2-5,ASSLVMSQETQY
TRBV9,TRBJ1-6,ASSEGISPLH
TRBV11-2,TRBJ2-7,ASSTLSGLSYEQY
TRBV7-9,TRBJ2-2,ASSFLPGRDTGELF
TRBV11-2,TRBJ1-2,ASSLQVTVAGYT
TRBV7-3,TRBJ1-1,ASSGTENTEAF
TRBV12-5,TRBJ2-2,ASGLFSGKNTGELF
TRBV5-1,TRBJ2-1,ASSLGSLAGGLDEQF
TRBV6-5,TRBJ1-4,ASSPGGAQSEKLF
TRBV6-1,TRBJ2-1,ASSESGRASNEQF
TRBV7-9,TRBJ2-7,ASSTLEGEQY
TRBV9,TRBJ1-3,ASSVATGTVGNTIY
TRBV28,TRBJ1-3,ASSGQGGGNTIY
TRBV2,TRBJ1-5,ASGELAGFNGNQPQH
TRBV28,TRBJ2-3,ASSAGDTDTQY
TRBV19,TRBJ2-3,ASSIVKGVTDTQY
TRBV10-2,TRBJ2-4,ASSDSLAGARGRNIQY